This T cell receptor beta chain was recovered during a study of technical replicates of blood from a handful of donors. Here immunoSEQ multiplex PCR was the method, and the copy in TCRdb shows in-frame clones only, minus some. The data hold tens of thousands of clones, with 88% observed a single time. V was pared by 0 bases and J by 4 bases, with 15 bases between. The CDR3 extends over 17 amino acids. Germline values: CDR1 LGHNA, CDR2 YNFKEQ. This receptor was taken from a human donor in good health. Some clones in this sample may be carry-over from other donors' samples. Material: PBMCs. The chain uses TRBV4-2 and TRBJ2-2; tentatively, D is TRBD1 (5 bases). This CDR3 is CASSQDLQGRGTGELFF. The CDR3 nucleotides read TGTGCCAGCAGCCAAGATTTGCAGGGTCGAGGCACCGGGGAGCTGTTTTTT.